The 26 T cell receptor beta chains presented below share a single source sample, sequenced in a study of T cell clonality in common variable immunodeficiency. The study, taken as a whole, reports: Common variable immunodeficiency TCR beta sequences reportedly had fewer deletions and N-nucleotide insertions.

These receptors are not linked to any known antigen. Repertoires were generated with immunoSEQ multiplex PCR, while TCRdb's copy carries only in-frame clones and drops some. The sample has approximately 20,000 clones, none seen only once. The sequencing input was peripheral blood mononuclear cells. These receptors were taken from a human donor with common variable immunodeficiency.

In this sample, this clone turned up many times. The covered CDR3 bases are TGCGCCAGCAGCACCGGGACTGCAGGTAGAGATACG. It yields the protein CASSTGTAGRDT. Given in full, the CDR3 is CASSTGTAGRDTQYF. V gene TRBV5-1 combines with J gene TRBJ2-3, with D tentatively TRBD2 (6 bases). From the germline J gene comes the end of the CDR3, since the read stops 3 residues before it. The length of the CDR3 is 15 residues. V dropped 4 bases and J dropped 5 bases, with 17 bases sitting between them. The germline V gene encodes CDR1 SGHRS and CDR2 YFSETQ.

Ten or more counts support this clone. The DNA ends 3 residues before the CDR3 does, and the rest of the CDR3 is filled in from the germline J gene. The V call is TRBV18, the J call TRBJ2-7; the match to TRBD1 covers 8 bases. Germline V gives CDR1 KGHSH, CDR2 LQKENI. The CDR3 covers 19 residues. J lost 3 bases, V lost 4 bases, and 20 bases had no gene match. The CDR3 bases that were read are TGTGCCAGCTCACTAGAGGGACAGGTGGGGATATCCATGCGCTACGAG. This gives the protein CASSLEGQVGISMRYE. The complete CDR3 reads CASSLEGQVGISMRYEQYF. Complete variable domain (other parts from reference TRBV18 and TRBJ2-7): NAGVMQNPRHLVRRRGQEARLRCSPMKGHSHVYWYRQLPEEGLKFMVYLQKENIIDESGMPKERFSAEFPKEGPSILRIQQVVRGDSAAYFCASSLEGQVGISMRYEQYFGPGTRLTVT.

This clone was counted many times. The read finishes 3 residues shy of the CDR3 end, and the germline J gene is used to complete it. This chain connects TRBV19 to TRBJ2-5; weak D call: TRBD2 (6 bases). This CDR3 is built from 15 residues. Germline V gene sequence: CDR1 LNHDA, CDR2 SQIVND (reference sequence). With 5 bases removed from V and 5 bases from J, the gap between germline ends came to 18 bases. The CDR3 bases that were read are TGTGCCAGTAGTCCCGTCGGGGCGGGACTGGAGACC. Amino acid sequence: CASSPVGAGLET. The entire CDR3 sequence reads CASSPVGAGLETQYF.

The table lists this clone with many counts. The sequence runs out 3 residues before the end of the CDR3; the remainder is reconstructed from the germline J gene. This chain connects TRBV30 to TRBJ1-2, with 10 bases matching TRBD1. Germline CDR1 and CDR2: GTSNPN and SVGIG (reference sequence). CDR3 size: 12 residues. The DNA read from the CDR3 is TGTGCCTGGAGTCCGGGACAGGGGAGC. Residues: CAWSPGQGS. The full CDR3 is CAWSPGQGSYTF.

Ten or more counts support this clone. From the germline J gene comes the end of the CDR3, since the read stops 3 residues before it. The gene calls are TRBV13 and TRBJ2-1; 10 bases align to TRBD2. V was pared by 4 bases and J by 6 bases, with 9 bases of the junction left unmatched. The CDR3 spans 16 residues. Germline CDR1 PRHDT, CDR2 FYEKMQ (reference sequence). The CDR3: CASSSPISGRFNEQFF. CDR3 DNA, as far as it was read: TGTGCCAGCAGCTCTCCCATTAGCGGGAGGTTCAATGAG. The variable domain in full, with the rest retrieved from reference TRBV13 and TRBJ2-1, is AAGVIQSPRHLIKEKRETATLKCYPIPRHDTVYWYQQGPGQDPQFLISFYEKMQSDKGSIPDRFSAQQFSDYHSELNMSSLELGDSALYFCASSSPISGRFNEQFFGPGTRLTVL.

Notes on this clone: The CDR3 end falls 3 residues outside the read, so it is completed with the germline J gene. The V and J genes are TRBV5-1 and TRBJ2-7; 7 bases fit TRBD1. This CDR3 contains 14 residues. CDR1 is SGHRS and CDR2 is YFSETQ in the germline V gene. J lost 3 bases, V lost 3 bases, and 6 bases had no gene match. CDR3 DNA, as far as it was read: TGCGCCAGCAGCTCCCGGGACAGCCGCTACGAG. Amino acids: CASSSRDSRYE. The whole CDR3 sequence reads CASSSRDSRYEQYF.

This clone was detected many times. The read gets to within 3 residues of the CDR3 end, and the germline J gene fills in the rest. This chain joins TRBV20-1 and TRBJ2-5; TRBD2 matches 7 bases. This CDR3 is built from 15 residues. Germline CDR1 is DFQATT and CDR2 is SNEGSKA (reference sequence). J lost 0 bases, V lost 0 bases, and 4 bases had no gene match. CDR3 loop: CSARDSAGYQETQYF. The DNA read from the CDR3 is TGCAGTGCTAGAGACTCAGCGGGGTACCAAGAGACC.

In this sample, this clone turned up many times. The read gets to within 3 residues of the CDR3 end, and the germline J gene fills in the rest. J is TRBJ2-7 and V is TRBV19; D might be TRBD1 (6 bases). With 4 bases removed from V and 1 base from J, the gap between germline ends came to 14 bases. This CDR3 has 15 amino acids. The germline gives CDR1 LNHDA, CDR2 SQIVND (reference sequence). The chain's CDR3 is CASSKGHAESYEQYF. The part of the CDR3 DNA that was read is TGTGCCAGTAGTAAGGGACACGCTGAATCCTACGAG.

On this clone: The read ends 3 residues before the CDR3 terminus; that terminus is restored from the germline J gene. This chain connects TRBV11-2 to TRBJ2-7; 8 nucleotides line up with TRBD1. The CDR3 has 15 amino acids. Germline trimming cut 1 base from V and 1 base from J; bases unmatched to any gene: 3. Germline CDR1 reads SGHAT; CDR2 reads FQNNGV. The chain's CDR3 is CASSLGDRRSYEQYF. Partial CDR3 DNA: TGTGCCAGCAGCTTAGGGGACAGGAGGTCCTACGAG.

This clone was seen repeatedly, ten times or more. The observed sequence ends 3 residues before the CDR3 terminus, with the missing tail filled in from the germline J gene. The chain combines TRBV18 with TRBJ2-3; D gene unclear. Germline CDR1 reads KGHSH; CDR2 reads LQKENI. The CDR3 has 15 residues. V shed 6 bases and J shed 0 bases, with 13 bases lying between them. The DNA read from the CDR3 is TGTGCCAGCTCCCCGGTGGCGGTGAGCACAGATACG. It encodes CASSPVAVSTDT. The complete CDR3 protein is CASSPVAVSTDTQYF.

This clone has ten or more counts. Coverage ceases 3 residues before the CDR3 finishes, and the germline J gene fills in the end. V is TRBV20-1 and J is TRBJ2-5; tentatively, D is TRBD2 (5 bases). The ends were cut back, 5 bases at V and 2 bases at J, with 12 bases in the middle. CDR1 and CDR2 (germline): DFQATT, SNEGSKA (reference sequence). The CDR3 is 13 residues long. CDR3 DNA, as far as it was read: TGCAGTGCTGTGTGGCGCGGGCAAGAGACC. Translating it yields CSAVWRGQET. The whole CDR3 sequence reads CSAVWRGQETQYF.

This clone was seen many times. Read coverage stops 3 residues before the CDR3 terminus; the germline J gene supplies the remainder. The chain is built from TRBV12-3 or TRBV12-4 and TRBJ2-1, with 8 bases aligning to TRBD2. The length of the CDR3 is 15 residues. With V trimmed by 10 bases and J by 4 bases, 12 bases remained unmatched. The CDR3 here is CAITIAGIFYNEQFF. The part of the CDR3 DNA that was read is TGTGCCATCACAATAGCGGGAATTTTTTACAATGAG.

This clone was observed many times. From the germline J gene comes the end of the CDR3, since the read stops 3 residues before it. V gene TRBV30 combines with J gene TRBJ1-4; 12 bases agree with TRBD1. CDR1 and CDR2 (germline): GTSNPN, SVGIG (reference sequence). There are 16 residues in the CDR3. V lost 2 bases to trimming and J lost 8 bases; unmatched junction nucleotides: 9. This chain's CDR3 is CAWSPGQGARGEKLFF. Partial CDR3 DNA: TGTGCCTGGAGTCCGGGACAGGGGGCGCGTGGGGAAAAA.

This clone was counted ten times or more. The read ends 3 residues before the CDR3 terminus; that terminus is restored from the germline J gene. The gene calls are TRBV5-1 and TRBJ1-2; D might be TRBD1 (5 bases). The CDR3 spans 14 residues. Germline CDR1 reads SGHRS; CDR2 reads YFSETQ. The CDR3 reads CASSVGGGNPGYTF. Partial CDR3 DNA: TGCGCCAGCAGCGTCGGGGGGGGGAACCCCGGC.

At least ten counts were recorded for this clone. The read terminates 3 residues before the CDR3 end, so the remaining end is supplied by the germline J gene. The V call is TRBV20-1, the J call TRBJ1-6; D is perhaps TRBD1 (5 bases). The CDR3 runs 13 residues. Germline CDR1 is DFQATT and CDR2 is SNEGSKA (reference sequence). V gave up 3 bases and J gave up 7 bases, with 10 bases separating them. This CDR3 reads CSASSQVNSPLHF. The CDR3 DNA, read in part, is TGCAGTGCTAGCTCACAGGTCAATTCACCC.

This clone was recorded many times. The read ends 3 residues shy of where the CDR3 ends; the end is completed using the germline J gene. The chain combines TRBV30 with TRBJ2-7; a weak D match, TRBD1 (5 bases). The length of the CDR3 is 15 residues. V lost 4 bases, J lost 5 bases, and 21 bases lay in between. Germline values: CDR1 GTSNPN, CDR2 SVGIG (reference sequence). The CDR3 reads CAWTPFNGASHEQYF. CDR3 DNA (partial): TGTGCCTGGACCCCGTTCAATGGGGCTTCCCACGAG.

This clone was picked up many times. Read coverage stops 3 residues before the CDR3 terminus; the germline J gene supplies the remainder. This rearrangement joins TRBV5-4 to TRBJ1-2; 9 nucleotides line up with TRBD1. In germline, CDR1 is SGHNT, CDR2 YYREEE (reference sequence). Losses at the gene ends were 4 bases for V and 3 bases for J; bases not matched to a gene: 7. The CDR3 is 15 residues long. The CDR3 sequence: CASSGGQGRYYGYTF. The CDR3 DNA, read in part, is TGTGCCAGCAGCGGCGGACAGGGGCGGTACTATGGC.

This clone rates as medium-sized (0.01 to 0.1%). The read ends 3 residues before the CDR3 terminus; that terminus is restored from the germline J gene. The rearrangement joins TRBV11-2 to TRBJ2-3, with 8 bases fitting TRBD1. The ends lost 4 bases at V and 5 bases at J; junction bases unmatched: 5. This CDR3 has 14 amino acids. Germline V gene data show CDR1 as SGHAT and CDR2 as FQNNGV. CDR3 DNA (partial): TGTGCCAGCAGCTACGGACAGGGAGGAGATACG. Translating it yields CASSYGQGGDT. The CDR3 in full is CASSYGQGGDTQYF.

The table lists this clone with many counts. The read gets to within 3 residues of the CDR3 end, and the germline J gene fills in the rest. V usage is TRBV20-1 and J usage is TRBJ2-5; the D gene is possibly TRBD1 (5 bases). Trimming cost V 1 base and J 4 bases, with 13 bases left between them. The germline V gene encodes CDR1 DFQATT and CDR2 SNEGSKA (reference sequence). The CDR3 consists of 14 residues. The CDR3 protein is CSARVGRAPETQYF. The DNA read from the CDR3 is TGCAGTGCTAGAGTCGGCAGGGCCCCAGAGACC.

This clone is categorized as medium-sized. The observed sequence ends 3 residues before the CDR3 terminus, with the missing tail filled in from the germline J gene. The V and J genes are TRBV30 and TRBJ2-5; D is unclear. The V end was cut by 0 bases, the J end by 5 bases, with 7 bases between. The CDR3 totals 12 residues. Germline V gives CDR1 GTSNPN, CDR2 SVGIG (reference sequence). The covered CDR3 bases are TGTGCCTGGAGTGTAAGCAAGGAGACC. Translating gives CAWSVSKET. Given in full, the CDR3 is CAWSVSKETQYF.

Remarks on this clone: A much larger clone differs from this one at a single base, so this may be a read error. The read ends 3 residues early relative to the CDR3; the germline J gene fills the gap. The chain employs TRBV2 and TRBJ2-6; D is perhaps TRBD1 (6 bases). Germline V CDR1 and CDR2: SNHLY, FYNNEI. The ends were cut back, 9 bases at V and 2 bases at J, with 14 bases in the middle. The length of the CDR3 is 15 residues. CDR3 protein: CASDNRVAGANVLTF. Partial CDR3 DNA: TGTGCCAGTGATAACAGGGTTGCTGGGGCCAACGTC.

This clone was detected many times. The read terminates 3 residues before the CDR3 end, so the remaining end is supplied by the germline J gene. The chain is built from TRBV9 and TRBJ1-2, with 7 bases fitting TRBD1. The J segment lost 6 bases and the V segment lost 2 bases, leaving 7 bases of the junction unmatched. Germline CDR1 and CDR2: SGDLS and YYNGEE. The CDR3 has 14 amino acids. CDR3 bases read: TGTGCCAGCAGCGTGGAAGGGACAGTACATGGC. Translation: CASSVEGTVHG. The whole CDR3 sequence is CASSVEGTVHGYTF.

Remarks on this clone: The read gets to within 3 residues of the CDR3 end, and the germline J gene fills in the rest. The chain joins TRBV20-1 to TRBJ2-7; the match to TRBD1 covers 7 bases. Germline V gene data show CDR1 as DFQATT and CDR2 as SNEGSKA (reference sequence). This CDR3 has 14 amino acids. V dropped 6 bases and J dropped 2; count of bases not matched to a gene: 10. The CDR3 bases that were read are TGCAGTGCCAGTAGGACAGGTGGAACCTACGAG. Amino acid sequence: CSASRTGGTYE. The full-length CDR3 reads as CSASRTGGTYEQYF.

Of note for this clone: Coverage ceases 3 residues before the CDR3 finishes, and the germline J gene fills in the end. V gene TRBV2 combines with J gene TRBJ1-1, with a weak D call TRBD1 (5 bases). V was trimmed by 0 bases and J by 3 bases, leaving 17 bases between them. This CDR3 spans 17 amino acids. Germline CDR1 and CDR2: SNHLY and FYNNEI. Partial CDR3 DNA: TGTGCCAGCAGTGAAGCGCGGGGGGTTGGGAGTGACACTGAA. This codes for CASSEARGVGSDTE. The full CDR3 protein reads CASSEARGVGSDTEAFF.

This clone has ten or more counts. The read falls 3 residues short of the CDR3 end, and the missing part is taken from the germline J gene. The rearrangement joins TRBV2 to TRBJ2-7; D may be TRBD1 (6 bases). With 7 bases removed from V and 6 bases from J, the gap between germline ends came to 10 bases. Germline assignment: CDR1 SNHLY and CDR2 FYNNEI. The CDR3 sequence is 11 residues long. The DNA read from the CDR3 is TGTGCCAGCATTCAAGGGGGCGAG. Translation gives CASIQGGE. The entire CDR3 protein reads CASIQGGEQYF.

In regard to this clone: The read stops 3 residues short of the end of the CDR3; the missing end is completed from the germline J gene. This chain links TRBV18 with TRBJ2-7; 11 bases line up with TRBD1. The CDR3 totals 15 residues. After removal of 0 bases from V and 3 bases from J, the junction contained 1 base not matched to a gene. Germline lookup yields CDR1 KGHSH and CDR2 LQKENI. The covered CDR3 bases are TGTGCCAGCTCACCACCCGGGACAGGGGGCTACGAG. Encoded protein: CASSPPGTGGYE. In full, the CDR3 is CASSPPGTGGYEQYF. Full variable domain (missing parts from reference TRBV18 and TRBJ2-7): NAGVMQNPRHLVRRRGQEARLRCSPMKGHSHVYWYRQLPEEGLKFMVYLQKENIIDESGMPKERFSAEFPKEGPSILRIQQVVRGDSAAYFCASSPPGTGGYEQYFGPGTRLTVT.